This passage covers 17 T cell receptor beta chains from one sample sequenced in a study of CD8+CD57+ T cells in acquired aplastic anemia. An expansion of CD8+CD57+ cells by flow cytometry had been shown in patients chosen for sequencing. Both TCR beta VDJ combination and CDR3 sequence profiling were carried out. Genomic DNA was the template for this profiling. One entry per CDR3 protein results from TCRdb running MiXCR on the reads. The sample carries under 350,000 distinct CDR3 sequences, roughly 53% recorded once. The material sequenced was sorted CD4+, CD8+, or CD8+CD57+ T cells (not recorded which) from PBMCs. Receptors were obtained from a human donor with aplastic anemia.

In its sample, this clonotype was seen a few times. The chain joins TRBV7-3 to TRBJ2-1; D is perhaps TRBD1 (7 bases). V lost 2 bases to trimming and J lost 7 bases, with 12 bases between them. CDR1 and CDR2 (germline): SGHTA, FQGTGA. This CDR3 is built from 14 residues. The CDR3 nucleotides read TGTGCCAGCAGCTTACTGTCAGGGGGGAATGAGCAGTTCTTC. Its translation: CASSLLSGGNEQFF.

This clonotype was observed once. The chain combines TRBV7-2 with TRBJ2-5, with 8 bases identical to TRBD1. Germline trimming cut 5 bases from V and 7 bases from J; bases unmatched to any gene: 12. The CDR3 loop spans 15 amino acids. The V gene's germline CDR1 is SGHTA and CDR2 FQGNSA. The CDR3 loop reads CASSGPGTGAVTQYF. In nucleotides, the CDR3 is TGTGCCAGCAGCGGTCCCGGGACAGGTGCGGTGACCCAGTACTTC.

Only one count was recorded for this clonotype. The rearrangement uses TRBV7-9 and TRBJ2-7; D possibly uses TRBD1 or TRBD2 (5 bases each). The CDR3 has 12 amino acids. Per germline, CDR1 SEHNR and CDR2 FQNEAQ (reference sequence). Trimming stripped 5 bases from V and 5 bases from J, with 10 bases between. The CDR3 DNA reads TGTGCCAGCAGCGCCGGGACGGACGAGCAGTACTTC. As protein: CASSAGTDEQYF.

This clonotype was observed a single time. This CDR3 is missing its conserved last phenylalanine or tryptophan, likely due to a read error. The DNA is omitted, as the CDR3 cannot be located on it reliably, and the CDR3 follows TCRdb's listing. The genes are TRBV5-1 and TRBJ2-7. Germline V gene data show CDR1 as SGHRS and CDR2 as YFSETQ. Including both end residues, the CDR3 is 13 amino acids long. CDR3 sequence reads: CASSSDRAPTSST.

In its sample, this clonotype was seen a few times. The CDR3 DNA reads TGTGCCGCGAGCAGGGGGCGGGAGCTGTTTTTT. Its translation: CAASRGRELFF. The V call is TRBV24-1, the J call TRBJ2-2; 8 bases line up with TRBD1. The CDR3 is 11 amino acids. V lost 12 bases, J lost 9 bases, and 5 bases stayed unmatched. The germline gives CDR1 KGHDR, CDR2 SFDVKD.

This clonotype was counted at least ten times. The chain has TRBV18 and TRBJ1-2, with D possibly TRBD1 on 6 matching bases. This CDR3 comprises 14 residues. The V gene's germline CDR1 is KGHSH and CDR2 LQKENI. V was clipped by 3 bases and J by 8 bases, with 16 bases between them. The CDR3 protein is CASSPSGTSGGYTF. CDR3 bases: TGTGCCAGCTCACCTTCCGGGACATCCGGCGGCTACACCTTC.

As regards this clonotype: A read error is possible here, since a much larger clone lies one base away. V and J are TRBV3-1 and TRBJ2-1, with 13 bases aligning to TRBD2. Germline V CDR1 and CDR2: LGHDT, YNNKEL (reference sequence). J was trimmed by 9 bases and V by 2 bases; bases with no gene match: 7. The CDR3 is made up of 16 amino acids. CDR3 sequence reads: CASSQLGLAGVVEQFF. CDR3 DNA: TGTGCCAGCAGCCAACTAGGACTAGCGGGAGTTGTTGAGCAGTTCTTC.

The chain uses TRBV5-4 and TRBJ1-2; D gene uncertain. CDR1 is SGHNT and CDR2 is YYREEE in the germline V gene (reference sequence). Trimming removed 5 bases at V and 0 bases at J, with 8 bases between. This CDR3 is built from 13 residues. This chain's CDR3 is CASRFDSNYGYTF. The CDR3 DNA follows: TGTGCCAGCAGATTCGACTCTAACTATGGCTACACCTTC. The variable domain in full, with the rest retrieved from reference TRBV5-4 and TRBJ1-2, is ETGVTQSPTHLIKTRGQQVTLRCSSQSGHNTVSWYQQALGQGPQFIFQYYREEENGRGNFPPRFSGLQFPNYSSELNVNALELDDSALYLCASRFDSNYGYTFGSGTRLTVV.

This clonotype was detected ten times or more. This sequence joins TRBV19 and TRBJ1-4; D is ambiguous. This CDR3 spans 13 amino acids. V was trimmed by 2 bases and J by 10 bases, leaving 11 bases between them. The germline V gene has CDR1 LNHDA and CDR2 SQIVND (reference sequence). The CDR3 region has the DNA TGTGCCAGTAGTATATCGTGGCAGACAAAACTGTTTTTT. Protein: CASSISWQTKLFF.

V is TRBV3-1 and J is TRBJ2-7, with 9 bases fitting TRBD1. TRBJ2-5 explains the end of the DNA better; the J call may be wrong. Germline loops: CDR1 LGHDT, CDR2 YNNKEL (reference sequence). CDR3 length: 15 amino acids. Here the CDR3 reads CASRQGARFLETQYF. CDR3 in DNA: TGTGCCAGCAGACAGGGGGCCAGGTTTCTAGAGACCCAGTACTTC.

This chain joins TRBV9 and TRBJ2-1; D might be TRBD2 (6 bases). This CDR3 is built from 13 residues. CDR1 SGDLS and CDR2 YYNGEE come from the germline V gene. The V and J ends lost 0 bases and 13 bases respectively, with 14 bases between them. CDR3 DNA: TGTGCCAGCAGCGTAGCGGCGGGACCCGATCAGTTCTTC. It translates to CASSVAAGPDQFF. The full variable domain, with the rest looked up from reference TRBV9 and TRBJ2-1, is DSGVTQTPKHLITATGQRVTLRCSPRSGDLSVYWYQQSLDQGLQFLIQYYNGEERAKGNILERFSAQQFPDLHSELNLSSLELGDSALYFCASSVAAGPDQFFGPGTRLTVL.

The V call is TRBV10-2, the J call TRBJ2-1, with 14 bases lining up with TRBD2. Germline CDR1 WSHSY, CDR2 SAAADI. Trimming took 6 bases from V and 8 from J; bases not matched to a gene: 6. The CDR3 is 15 residues long. The CDR3 spells CASRAGTSGGDEQFF. The CDR3 DNA reads TGCGCCAGCAGGGCCGGGACTAGCGGGGGTGATGAGCAGTTCTTC.

This clonotype was counted ten times or more. The rearrangement uses TRBV7-8 and TRBJ1-4; D ambiguous. The V end lost 5 bases, the J end lost 5 bases, and 12 bases lay between the germline ends. Germline V gene lookup returns CDR1 SGHVS and CDR2 FQNEAQ. CDR3 length: 14 residues. The CDR3 DNA is TGTGCCAGCAGCAAGGCCCAGACAAATGAAAAACTGTTTTTT. This sequence encodes CASSKAQTNEKLFF.

The chain recombines TRBV5-1 with TRBJ2-3; the D gene is possibly TRBD1 (6 bases). Germline values: CDR1 SGHRS, CDR2 YFSETQ. The V end was cut by 3 bases, the J end by 2 bases, with 19 bases between. The length of the CDR3 is 17 residues. Here the CDR3 reads CASSYPGTPTATDTQYF. As DNA, the CDR3 is TGCGCCAGCAGCTATCCTGGGACACCAACTGCCACAGATACGCAGTATTTT. Using reference TRBV5-1 and TRBJ2-3 for the parts outside the CDR3, the full variable domain is KAGVTQTPRYLIKTRGQQVTLSCSPISGHRSVSWYQQTPGQGLQFLFEYFSETQRNKGNFPGRFSGRQFSNSRSEMNVSTLELGDSALYLCASSYPGTPTATDTQYFGPGTRLTVL.

Note on this clonotype: At one end, the junction sequence differs from germline, possibly due to a read error. The V and J genes are TRBV7-9 and TRBJ2-7; D is perhaps TRBD2 (7 bases). CDR1 is SEHNR and CDR2 is FQNEAQ in the germline V gene (reference sequence). The CDR3 contains 15 residues. The CDR3: CTSSLEGGGLNEQYF. For the CDR3, the DNA is TGTACCAGCAGCTTAGAGGGGGGGGGGCTGAACGAGCAGTACTTC.

The V call is TRBV19, the J call TRBJ1-1; D is undetermined. CDR1 and CDR2 from the germline V gene are LNHDA and SQIVND (reference sequence). The CDR3 is made up of 15 amino acids. The V and J ends lost 5 bases and 3 bases respectively, with 16 bases between them. The CDR3 loop is CASSRTGIQDTEAFF. The CDR3 DNA reads TGTGCCAGTAGTCGAACGGGGATTCAGGACACTGAAGCTTTCTTT. The whole variable domain, filled in from reference TRBV19 and TRBJ1-1, reads DGGITQSPKYLFRKEGQNVTLSCEQNLNHDAMYWYRQDPGQGLRLIYYSQIVNDFQKGDIAEGYSVSREKKESFPLTVTSAQKNPTAFYLCASSRTGIQDTEAFFGQGTRLTVV.

The rearrangement joins TRBV20-1 to TRBJ1-4; weak D call: TRBD1 (5 bases). Germline lookup yields CDR1 DFQATT and CDR2 SNEGSKA (reference sequence). V shed 6 bases and J shed 11 bases, with 22 bases lying between them. This CDR3 has 14 residues. The CDR3 sequence is CSAKVTRGGEKLFF. CDR3 bases: TGCAGTGCGAAAGTGACAAGGGGAGGTGAGAAACTGTTTTTT.